Listed below are T cell receptor beta chains from one sample, sequenced in a study of PD-L1 blockade in urothelial cancer. Clones were read by immunoSEQ multiplex PCR, and TCRdb kept only the in-frame ones, dropping some. The sample comprises about 52,000 clones, roughly 80% of which are singletons, and roughly 3.6% rests with the top ten. The sample consisted of PBMCs, taken around atezolizumab (anti-PD-L1) treatment. The receptors come from a man between 65 and 80 years old with urothelial cancer. Each CDR3 is given with its conserved first and last residue. D genes are given only for firm matches. Clone size appears in some rows only: once, few, many, or a class for an expanded clone.

v_call,d_call,j_call,cdr3_length,clone_size,cdr3_aa,cdr3_nt
TRBV18,.,TRBJ2-1,15,.,CASSLTSPSYNEQFF,TGTGCCAGCTCACTTACTAGCCCCTCCTACAATGAGCAGTTCTTC
TRBV11-2,.,TRBJ2-5,15,once,CASSLVGGGEETQYF,TGTGCCAGCAGCTTAGTGGGAGGGGGGGAAGAGACCCAGTACTTC
TRBV19,.,TRBJ2-5,14,once,CASSMGSPAETQYF,TGTGCCAGTAGTATGGGCAGCCCGGCTGAGACCCAGTACTTC
TRBV11-2,TRBD1,TRBJ2-5,14,.,CASSRRDRQETQYF,TGTGCCAGCAGCCGACGGGACAGACAAGAGACCCAGTACTTC
TRBV25-1,TRBD1,TRBJ2-5,15,.,CASSEGQGGVETQYF,TGTGCCAGCAGTGAAGGACAGGGGGGAGTAGAGACCCAGTACTTC
TRBV5-1,.,TRBJ1-6,16,once,CASSLQGYSYNSPLHF,TGCGCCAGCAGCTTGCAGGGGTACTCCTATAATTCACCCCTCCACTTT
TRBV28,.,TRBJ1-1,15,.,CASRSPGFANTEAFF,TGTGCCAGCAGGTCGCCAGGGTTCGCGAACACTGAAGCTTTCTTT
TRBV7-9,.,TRBJ1-2,17,.,CASSLSAGAAQGEGYTF,TGTGCCAGCAGCTTAAGCGCAGGGGCAGCTCAAGGGGAAGGCTACACCTTC
TRBV27,TRBD2,TRBJ2-7,15,.,CASRLGLAGVGEQYF,TGTGCCAGCAGACTCGGACTAGCGGGAGTTGGCGAGCAGTACTTC
TRBV15,TRBD1,TRBJ2-7,16,once,CATSRYPGQGGREQYF,TGTGCCACCAGCAGATACCCGGGACAGGGAGGTCGCGAGCAGTACTTC
TRBV2,.,TRBJ2-2,14,.,CASSGQSPTGELFF,TGTGCCAGCAGTGGACAGAGCCCGACCGGGGAGCTGTTTTTT
TRBV9,TRBD1,TRBJ1-2,12,.,CASSGDSYGYTF,TGTGCCAGCAGCGGGGACAGCTATGGCTACACCTTC
TRBV7-2,TRBD1,TRBJ2-7,14,.,CASSTDRVTYEQYF,TGTGCCAGCAGCACGGACAGGGTGACCTACGAGCAGTACTTC
TRBV7-8,.,TRBJ1-2,15,.,CASSPGHGQMNGYTF,TGTGCCAGCAGCCCTGGTCACGGACAGATGAATGGCTACACCTTC
TRBV2,TRBD2,TRBJ2-5,17,once,CASSEEIGGGVVKTQYF,TGTGCCAGCAGTGAAGAGATAGGCGGGGGGGTAGTAAAGACCCAGTACTTC
TRBV27,.,TRBJ1-5,19,.,CASSQTGAGAIYGNQPQHF,TGTGCCAGCAGTCAAACCGGGGCAGGGGCCATCTATGGCAATCAGCCCCAGCATTTT
TRBV10-3,TRBD1,TRBJ1-1,13,.,CAISWDRATEAFF,TGTGCCATCAGTTGGGACAGGGCCACTGAAGCTTTCTTT
TRBV27,.,TRBJ2-7,14,.,CASSSQGGPYEQYF,TGTGCCAGCAGTTCCCAGGGTGGCCCCTACGAGCAGTACTTC
TRBV12-5,TRBD2,TRBJ2-1,17,.,CASGLAGDMTTGIKQFF,TGTGCTAGTGGCCTAGCGGGAGATATGACCACTGGAATCAAGCAGTTCTTC
TRBV5-1,.,TRBJ1-4,15,.,CASSLGTAVGEKLFF,TGCGCCAGCAGCTTGGGGACAGCTGTCGGCGAAAAACTGTTTTTT
TRBV21-1,.,TRBJ2-7,13,.,CASSKDLQYEQYF,TGTGCCAGCAGCAAAGACCTCCAGTACGAGCAGTACTTC
TRBV9,.,TRBJ2-1,14,.,CASSPQQGRAPQFF,TGTGCCAGCAGCCCTCAGCAGGGGAGGGCCCCTCAGTTCTTC
TRBV4-3,.,TRBJ2-1,16,.,CASSQNRDYSTNEQFF,TGCGCCAGCAGCCAAAACAGGGACTATTCTACAAATGAGCAGTTCTTC
TRBV5-1,TRBD2,TRBJ2-2,16,.,CASSLQTSDNTGELFF,TGCGCCAGCAGCTTACAGACTAGCGACAACACCGGGGAGCTGTTTTTT
TRBV7-2,.,TRBJ1-1,15,few,CASSLYWTENTEAFF,TGTGCCAGCAGCTTATACTGGACAGAGAACACTGAAGCTTTCTTT
TRBV11-2,.,TRBJ1-1,15,.,CASSFGGTGGTEAFF,TGTGCCAGCAGCTTTGGCGGAACGGGGGGCACTGAAGCTTTCTTT
TRBV12-5,.,TRBJ1-3,13,.,CASGFHSGDTIYF,TGTGCTAGTGGTTTCCACAGTGGCGACACCATATATTTT
TRBV7-9,.,TRBJ2-7,14,few,CASSPHSAPYEQYF,TGTGCCAGCAGCCCCCACAGTGCCCCCTACGAGCAGTACTTC
TRBV5-6,TRBD1,TRBJ1-1,16,.,CASSPDRGRANTEAFF,TGTGCCAGCAGCCCCGACAGGGGGCGGGCGAACACTGAAGCTTTCTTT
TRBV18,.,TRBJ2-7,13,.,CASSPQGLYEQYF,TGTGCCAGCTCACCTCAGGGATTGTACGAGCAGTACTTC
TRBV19,.,TRBJ2-2,15,.,CASSKEGKNTGELFF,TGTGCCAGTAGTAAGGAGGGCAAGAACACCGGGGAGCTGTTTTTT
TRBV18,.,TRBJ2-7,13,.,CASSPDRSYEQYF,TGTGCCAGCTCTCCCGACAGGTCCTACGAGCAGTACTTC
TRBV7-2,.,TRBJ2-3,16,.,CASRPDSRTSTDTQYF,TGTGCCAGCAGACCCGACTCCCGGACTAGCACAGATACGCAGTATTTT
TRBV14,TRBD1,TRBJ1-1,16,few,CASSLRQGQGSTEAFF,TGTGCCAGCAGCCTTAGACAGGGTCAGGGTAGCACTGAAGCTTTCTTT
TRBV5-4,TRBD1,TRBJ1-2,14,.,CASSYGTANYGYTF,TGTGCCAGCAGCTACGGGACAGCTAACTATGGCTACACCTTC
TRBV5-4,.,TRBJ2-7,15,.,CASSLLSGDPHEQYF,TGTGCCAGCAGCTTGTTGTCAGGGGACCCCCACGAGCAGTACTTC
TRBV5-1,.,TRBJ1-3,15,few,CASSLQPTRGNTIYF,TGCGCCAGCAGCTTGCAGCCAACGAGGGGAAACACCATATATTTT
TRBV29-1,.,TRBJ2-1,13,.,CSVDSTVGNEQFF,TGCAGCGTTGATTCGACAGTCGGTAATGAGCAGTTCTTC
TRBV15,TRBD2,TRBJ2-1,14,.,CATSQLAGVHEQFF,TGTGCCACCTCGCAACTAGCGGGAGTCCATGAGCAGTTCTTC
TRBV5-5,.,TRBJ1-5,13,.,CASSLQGQQPQHF,TGTGCCAGCAGCTTGCAGGGTCAACAGCCCCAGCATTTT
TRBV6-1,.,TRBJ1-2,14,.,CASSESATSYGYTF,TGTGCCAGCAGTGAAAGCGCGACCTCCTATGGCTACACCTTC
TRBV19,.,TRBJ1-1,13,.,CASSMTGNTEAFF,TGTGCCAGTAGTATGACTGGAAACACTGAAGCTTTCTTT
TRBV7-9,TRBD1,TRBJ2-5,15,.,CASSASGQGQETQYF,TGTGCCAGCAGCGCCTCGGGACAGGGACAAGAGACCCAGTACTTC
TRBV7-9,.,TRBJ2-1,15,.,CASSHVQRASNEQFF,TGTGCCAGCAGCCACGTTCAGAGGGCTTCAAATGAGCAGTTCTTC